Each of the 11 T cell receptor beta chains below was sequenced from the same sample in a study of blood T cells in healthy people across ages. For the second PCR, which ran for 7 to 11 cycles, a sample-barcoded 5' primer and a J-beta primer mix were used. TCRdb re-called the 5' RACE reads with MiXCR, one entry per CDR3 protein. This sample carries around 800,000 distinct CDR3 sequences, roughly 25% of them seen once, and the ten largest clones take over 2.5%. These data also featured in a second study, about T cells of mothers and their children.

The sequenced sample was blood. Receptors were obtained from a boy aged 10-17 years in good health.

This clonotype was seen ten or more times. This rearrangement joins TRBV3-1 to TRBJ2-7; no clear D gene. The CDR3 loop spans 11 amino acids. Looked up from germline, CDR1 is LGHDT and CDR2 is YNNKEL (reference sequence). V gave up 3 bases and J gave up 6 bases, with 6 bases separating them. As DNA, the CDR3 is TGTGCCAGCAGCCAGTTAGGCGAGCAGTACTTC. Its translation is CASSQLGEQYF.

This chain uses TRBV3-1 with TRBJ2-7; 8 nucleotides agree with TRBD1. The CDR3 covers 14 residues. Germline V gene lookup returns CDR1 LGHDT and CDR2 YNNKEL (reference sequence). Unmatched junction bases numbered 6, after V lost 3 bases and J lost 5 bases. CDR3: CASSHLDRENEQYF. The CDR3 region has the DNA TGTGCCAGCAGCCACCTGGACAGGGAAAACGAGCAGTACTTC.

This clonotype has a count of ten or more. The rearrangement uses TRBV5-1 and TRBJ1-2; D uncertain. Trimming took off 6 bases at V and 0 bases at J, with 12 bases between the two ends. This CDR3 has 14 residues. Germline V lookup: CDR1 SGHRS, CDR2 YFSETQ. CDR3 nucleotides: TGCGCCAGCATGGATACCTCGACTAACTATGGCTACACCTTC. Its translation is CASMDTSTNYGYTF.

The chain couples TRBV5-1 to TRBJ1-6, with D hard to call. CDR3 length: 16 residues. The germline V and J ends were trimmed by 4 bases and 0 bases, with 11 bases remaining between them. Germline V gives CDR1 SGHRS, CDR2 YFSETQ. CDR3 DNA: TGCGCCAGCAGCACGGGCCGGAGCTCCTATAATTCACCCCTCCACTTT. It codes for CASSTGRSSYNSPLHF.

The V gene is TRBV7-2, the J gene TRBJ2-1; 7 nucleotides line up with TRBD2. Looked up from germline, CDR1 is SGHTA and CDR2 is FQGNSA. V lost 3 bases and J lost 5; bases outside the gene matches: 7. The CDR3 contains 15 residues. This chain's CDR3 is CASSLLGLDNNEQFF. The CDR3 DNA sequence: TGTGCCAGCAGCTTGTTAGGACTAGACAACAATGAGCAGTTCTTC.

The chain employs TRBV28 and TRBJ2-5, with D hard to call. Germline CDR1 reads MDHEN; CDR2 reads SYDVKM. The CDR3 contains 15 residues. V lost 1 base, J lost 0 bases, and 9 bases lay in between. CDR3 sequence (DNA): TGTGCCAGCAGTTTATTAAGTCAGTACCAAGAGACCCAGTACTTC. Residues: CASSLLSQYQETQYF.

J is TRBJ1-5 and V is TRBV29-1; D ambiguous. From germline, CDR1 is SQVTM and CDR2 ANQGSEA. Trimming left V 4 bases short and J 3 bases short, with 13 bases between. This CDR3 has 14 amino acids. CDR3 in amino acids: CSVGETWDNQPQHF. DNA of the CDR3: TGCAGCGTTGGGGAGACTTGGGACAATCAGCCCCAGCATTTT.

The chain carries TRBV29-1 and TRBJ1-2; weak D call: TRBD1 (6 bases). The CDR3 has 13 amino acids. V gave up 8 bases and J gave up 0 bases, with 13 bases separating them. The germline gives CDR1 SQVTM, CDR2 ANQGSEA. The CDR3 spells CSTGTSTNYGYTF. The CDR3 region has the DNA TGCAGCACGGGGACAAGTACTAACTATGGCTACACCTTC. Looking up the rest from reference TRBV29-1 and TRBJ1-2 gives the full variable domain: SAVISQKPSRDICQRGTSLTIQCQVDSQVTMMFWYRQQPGQSLTLIATANQGSEATYESGFVIDKFPISRPNLTFSTLTVSNMSPEDSSIYLCSTGTSTNYGYTFGSGTRLTVV.

In nucleotides, the CDR3 is TGTGCCTGGGAACAGGGGGATGCAACTAATGAAAAACTGTTTTTT. It translates to CAWEQGDATNEKLFF. The V and J genes are TRBV30 and TRBJ1-4; 8 positions match TRBD1. The length of the CDR3 is 15 residues. V was pared by 5 bases and J by 0 bases, with 5 bases of the junction left unmatched. Germline values: CDR1 GTSNPN, CDR2 SVGIG (reference sequence).

This clonotype has a single count. The chain combines TRBV5-1 with TRBJ1-2; 8 bases align to TRBD1. J gave up 6 bases and V 0 bases, and 4 bases lay outside the gene matches. The CDR3 runs to 14 residues. Germline V gives CDR1 SGHRS, CDR2 YFSETQ. The CDR3 nucleotides are TGCGCCAGCAGCTTGGACAGGGGGGACCATGGCTACACCTTC. Its translation: CASSLDRGDHGYTF.

This clonotype has more than one count but fewer than ten. V usage is TRBV6-6 and J usage is TRBJ1-4, with D maybe TRBD1 (6 bases). V dropped 2 bases and J dropped 7 bases, with 11 bases sitting between them. The CDR3 sequence is 14 residues long. Germline CDR1 MNHNY, CDR2 SVGAGI (reference sequence). The CDR3 DNA is TGTGCCAGCAGTTACGGGGGGCTGGGTGAAAAACTGTTTTTT. Its protein is CASSYGGLGEKLFF.